This T cell receptor beta chain was captured by sequencing in a study of T cells in narcolepsy. For the study at large: Enrolled donors included narcolepsy type 1 or type 2 patients and healthy controls. General observations from the study: Blood of same and different patients, but not healthy controls, reportedly held recurring autoreactive clonotypes. HCRT-specific and TRIB2-specific autoreactive clonotypes appeared among same-patient CSF and blood CD4+ clonotypes.

About this clone: Its target is unknown.

CDR1 and CDR2 from the germline V gene are LNHDA and SQIVND (reference sequence). Trimming stripped 5 bases from V and 5 bases from J, with 24 bases between. There are 18 residues in the CDR3. The repertoire was sequenced with immunoSEQ multiplex PCR; TCRdb's copy has only in-frame clones and lacks some. Among around 26,000 clones listed, approximately 85% were seen once. The sequence derives from a human donor with narcolepsy. The sample consisted of CD45RA- memory CD4+ T cells from PBMCs. This chain uses TRBV19 with TRBJ2-2; D might be TRBD2 (5 bases). This CDR3 reads CASSAVGIARPGTGELFF. The CDR3 DNA reads TGTGCCAGTAGTGCCGTCGGTATTGCCAGGCCGGGAACCGGGGAGCTGTTTTTT.